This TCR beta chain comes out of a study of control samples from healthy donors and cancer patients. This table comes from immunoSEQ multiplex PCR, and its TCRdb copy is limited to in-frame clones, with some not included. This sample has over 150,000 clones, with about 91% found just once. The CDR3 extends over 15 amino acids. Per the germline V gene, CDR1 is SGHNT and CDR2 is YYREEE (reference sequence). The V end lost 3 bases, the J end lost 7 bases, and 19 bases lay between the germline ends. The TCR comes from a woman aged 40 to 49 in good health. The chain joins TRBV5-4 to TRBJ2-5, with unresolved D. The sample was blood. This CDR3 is CASSSESGRKGTQYF. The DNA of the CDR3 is TGTGCCAGCAGCTCCGAGTCGGGCAGGAAAGGGACCCAGTACTTC.